This TCR beta chain comes out of a study of shared T cell receptors in the human thymus. The table came from immunoSEQ multiplex PCR; TCRdb's copy has only in-frame clones and leaves some out. The data show 55,000 to 80,000 clones, with nearly 95% seen just once and less than 0.04% held by the top ten. The sequenced sample consisted of thymocytes. The sequence derives from a human donor.

The CDR3 region is CASSPRPTPATTVNYGYTF. DNA of the CDR3: TGTGCCAGCAGCCCCCGCCCGACTCCGGCCACTACAGTCAACTATGGCTACACCTTC. The chain carries TRBV9 and TRBJ1-2; D gene uncertain. The CDR3 totals 19 residues. V lost 4 bases and J 2 bases, leaving 27 bases between the germline ends. Germline lookup yields CDR1 SGDLS and CDR2 YYNGEE.